A single sample is the source of the 19 T cell receptor beta chains below, sequenced in a study of T cell responses to AZD1222 COVID-19 vaccine. TCRdb keeps only in-frame clones here, not all; method: immunoSEQ multiplex PCR. This table has tens of thousands of clones, 85% to 90% appearing once. Sequences were derived from peripheral blood, sampled on day 0 of AZD1222 vaccination. The receptors shown here come from an adult in good health.

CDR3 bases: TGTGCCAGCGGATGGAGACTAGCGGGCACCTCGGGGCAGTACTTC. Amino acid sequence: CASGWRLAGTSGQYF. This chain connects TRBV5-5 to TRBJ2-7, with TRBD2 matching 10 bases. The CDR3 totals 15 residues. Trimming at V came to 7 bases and at J to 9 bases, leaving 16 bases not matched to a gene. From germline, CDR1 is SGHKS and CDR2 YYEKEE (reference sequence).

V gene TRBV3-1 (or the pseudogene TRBV3-2) combines with J gene TRBJ1-6, with a tentative D call TRBD1 (6 bases). Germline V CDR1 and CDR2: LGHDT, YNNKEL (reference sequence). V gave up 10 bases and J gave up 1 base, with 8 bases separating them. This CDR3 spans 13 amino acids. CDR3 DNA sequence: TGTGCCACACAGGGTTCCTATAATTCACCCCTCCACTTT. Encoded protein: CATQGSYNSPLHF.

The V and J genes are TRBV10-1 and TRBJ2-2; TRBD1 is a possible D gene (6 bases). The CDR3 sequence is 16 residues long. V dropped 0 bases and J dropped 1 base, with 9 bases sitting between them. CDR1 is WNHNN, CDR2 SYGVQD, per germline (reference sequence). Written as DNA, the CDR3 is TGCGCCAGCAGTGAGTCCTGGGGGCTGAACACCGGGGAGCTGTTTTTT. It is translated as CASSESWGLNTGELFF.

The V gene is TRBV7-2, the J gene TRBJ2-1, with 9 bases matching TRBD2. The CDR3 has 17 residues. CDR1 and CDR2 (germline): SGHTA, FQGNSA. With 5 bases clipped from V and 7 bases from J, the junction kept 15 bases outside the gene matches. CDR3 DNA: TGTGCCAGCAGCGAATCCCCCGGGCTAGCGGGGAGGAATGAGCAGTTCTTC. Amino acids: CASSESPGLAGRNEQFF. The full variable domain, with the rest looked up from reference TRBV7-2 and TRBJ2-1, is GAGVSQSPSNKVTEKGKDVELRCDPISGHTALYWYRQSLGQGLEFLIYFQGNSAPDKSGLPSDRFSAERTGGSVSTLTIQRTQQEDSAVYLCASSESPGLAGRNEQFFGPGTRLTVL.

V is TRBV3-1 (or the pseudogene TRBV3-2) and J is TRBJ1-2; D is perhaps TRBD1 (5 bases). Germline CDR1 and CDR2: LGHDT and YNNKEL (reference sequence). CDR3 size: 15 residues. Trimming left V 4 bases short and J 3 bases short, with 15 bases between. The CDR3 DNA sequence: TGTGCCAGCAGCCTCGGGCCGGGGGTCGACTATGGCTACACCTTC. Its protein is CASSLGPGVDYGYTF.

The V gene is TRBV3-1 (or the pseudogene TRBV3-2), the J gene TRBJ2-1, with 8 bases fitting TRBD2. CDR1 and CDR2 (germline): LGHDT, YNNKEL (reference sequence). V lost 0 bases, J lost 2 bases, and 3 bases stayed unmatched. This CDR3 is 16 amino acids long. The CDR3 nucleotides are TGTGCCAGCAGCCAAGACGGTAGCGGGGCCTACAATGAGCAGTTCTTC. It codes for CASSQDGSGAYNEQFF.

V and J are TRBV5-5 and TRBJ1-4; no firm D call. This CDR3 contains 14 residues. The germline V gene has CDR1 SGHKS and CDR2 YYEKEE (reference sequence). Trimming took 5 bases from V and 7 from J, leaving 15 bases between them. The CDR3 DNA follows: TGTGCCAGCAGGCAGGAACTTTGGAGTGAAAAACTGTTTTTT. Residues: CASRQELWSEKLFF.

This clone has a single count. DNA for the CDR3: TGTGCCACCAGCAGAGATAGGGGACAGGGGGCCTCGGACGAGCAGTACTTC. Residues: CATSRDRGQGASDEQYF. The J gene is TRBJ2-7, the V gene TRBV15, with TRBD1 identical over 12 bases. The V and J ends lost 0 bases and 5 bases, in that order; junction bases with no gene match: 8. Germline-derived CDR1 and CDR2 are LNHNV and YYDKDF (reference sequence). The CDR3 consists of 17 residues. Together with reference TRBV15 and TRBJ2-7, the CDR3 gives the full variable domain: DAMVIQNPRYQVTQFGKPVTLSCSQTLNHNVMYWYQQKSSQAPKLLFHYYDKDFNNEADTPDNFQSRRPNTSFCFLDIRSPGLGDTAMYLCATSRDRGQGASDEQYFGPGTRLTVT.

The V gene is TRBV6-5, the J gene TRBJ2-7, with 7 nucleotides matching TRBD1. The ends lost 2 bases at V and 0 bases at J; junction bases unmatched: 1. CDR1 is MNHEY and CDR2 is SVGAGI in the germline V gene. This CDR3 is built from 14 residues. CDR3 nucleotides: TGTGCCAGCAGTTACGGGGACAGCTCCTACGAGCAGTACTTC. It codes for CASSYGDSSYEQYF.

V and J are TRBV19 and TRBJ2-2; D is unclear. Germline V lookup: CDR1 LNHDA, CDR2 SQIVND (reference sequence). The ends were cut back, 2 bases at V and 3 bases at J, with 4 bases in the middle. This CDR3 has 13 amino acids. In DNA form, the CDR3 reads TGTGCCAGTAGTATAATGGACACCGGGGAGCTGTTTTTT. Protein sequence: CASSIMDTGELFF.

The V and J genes are TRBV7-3 and TRBJ1-6, with 9 nucleotides matching TRBD1. J lost 7 bases, V lost 5 bases, and 6 bases had no gene match. The V gene's germline CDR1 is SGHTA and CDR2 FQGTGA. The CDR3 covers 15 residues. In DNA form, the CDR3 reads TGTGCCAGCAGCCCGACAGGGGGGGACAATTCACCCCTCCACTTT. Its protein is CASSPTGGDNSPLHF.

This chain joins TRBV6-5 and TRBJ2-3; 8 nucleotides line up with TRBD2. CDR1 and CDR2 from the germline V gene are MNHEY and SVGAGI. V was pared by 8 bases and J by 4 bases, with 8 bases of the junction left unmatched. The CDR3 is 14 residues long. The CDR3 DNA reads TGTGCCAGCGCCGGGGGGGAGGGTTCAGATACGCAGTATTTT. Its protein is CASAGGEGSDTQYF.

The V and J genes are TRBV7-2 and TRBJ2-1; no reliable D call. Trimming stripped 0 bases from V and 8 bases from J, with 11 bases between. This CDR3 has 14 amino acids. Germline CDR1 is SGHTA and CDR2 is FQGNSA. This CDR3 is CASSLASMVHEQFF. CDR3 in DNA: TGTGCCAGCAGCTTAGCGAGCATGGTCCATGAGCAGTTCTTC.

The chain employs TRBV2 and TRBJ2-4; TRBD1 aligns across 9 bases. Unmatched junction bases numbered 3, after V lost 6 bases and J lost 0 bases. Looked up from germline, CDR1 is SNHLY and CDR2 is FYNNEI. The CDR3 covers 15 residues. In DNA form, the CDR3 reads TGTGCCAGCAGGGGACAGGGCCTAGCCAAAAACATTCAGTACTTC. Amino acid sequence: CASRGQGLAKNIQYF.

The V call is TRBV10-1, the J call TRBJ2-1; 8 positions agree with TRBD2. CDR1 and CDR2 from the germline V gene are WNHNN and SYGVQD (reference sequence). V shed 3 bases and J 4 bases; nucleotides not matched to a gene: 11. This CDR3 has 17 amino acids. The CDR3 protein is CASSESTSGGIYNEQFF. The CDR3 coding sequence is TGCGCCAGCAGTGAATCCACTAGCGGAGGGATATACAATGAGCAGTTCTTC.

The rearrangement uses TRBV7-9 and TRBJ1-5, with 9 positions matching TRBD1. This CDR3 has 15 amino acids. The junction had 9 bases not matched to a gene; V was cut back by 5 bases and J by 7 bases. In germline, CDR1 is SEHNR, CDR2 FQNEAQ (reference sequence). The CDR3 nucleotides read TGTGCCAGCAGCCCAGGGACAGGGAGCGGACAGCCCCAGCATTTT. Translating it yields CASSPGTGSGQPQHF.

The genes are TRBV7-8 and TRBJ1-4, with a possible D match to TRBD1 (5 bases). This CDR3 spans 15 amino acids. Deletions cut 5 bases from V and 2 bases from J, with 12 bases between. The germline gives CDR1 SGHVS, CDR2 FQNEAQ. The CDR3 protein is CASSRTRGTNEKLFF. The DNA of the CDR3 is TGTGCCAGCAGCCGTACTAGGGGCACTAATGAAAAACTGTTTTTT.

This sequence joins TRBV6-5 and TRBJ2-7; tentatively, D is TRBD1 or TRBD2 (5 bases each). V was clipped by 10 bases and J by 1 base, with 20 bases between them. The germline gives CDR1 MNHEY, CDR2 SVGAGI. The CDR3 runs to 15 residues. The CDR3 DNA reads as TGTGCCACCGATTCCGGGACGGGGAGTTCCTACGAGCAGTACTTC. It encodes CATDSGTGSSYEQYF.

The chain employs TRBV2 and TRBJ2-3; maybe TRBD2 (6 bases). Trimming stripped 6 bases from V and 2 bases from J, with 12 bases between. This CDR3 contains 14 residues. Per the germline V gene, CDR1 is SNHLY and CDR2 is FYNNEI. The CDR3 reads CASRELANTDTQYF. In DNA, the CDR3 is TGTGCCAGCAGAGAACTAGCAAACACAGATACGCAGTATTTT.